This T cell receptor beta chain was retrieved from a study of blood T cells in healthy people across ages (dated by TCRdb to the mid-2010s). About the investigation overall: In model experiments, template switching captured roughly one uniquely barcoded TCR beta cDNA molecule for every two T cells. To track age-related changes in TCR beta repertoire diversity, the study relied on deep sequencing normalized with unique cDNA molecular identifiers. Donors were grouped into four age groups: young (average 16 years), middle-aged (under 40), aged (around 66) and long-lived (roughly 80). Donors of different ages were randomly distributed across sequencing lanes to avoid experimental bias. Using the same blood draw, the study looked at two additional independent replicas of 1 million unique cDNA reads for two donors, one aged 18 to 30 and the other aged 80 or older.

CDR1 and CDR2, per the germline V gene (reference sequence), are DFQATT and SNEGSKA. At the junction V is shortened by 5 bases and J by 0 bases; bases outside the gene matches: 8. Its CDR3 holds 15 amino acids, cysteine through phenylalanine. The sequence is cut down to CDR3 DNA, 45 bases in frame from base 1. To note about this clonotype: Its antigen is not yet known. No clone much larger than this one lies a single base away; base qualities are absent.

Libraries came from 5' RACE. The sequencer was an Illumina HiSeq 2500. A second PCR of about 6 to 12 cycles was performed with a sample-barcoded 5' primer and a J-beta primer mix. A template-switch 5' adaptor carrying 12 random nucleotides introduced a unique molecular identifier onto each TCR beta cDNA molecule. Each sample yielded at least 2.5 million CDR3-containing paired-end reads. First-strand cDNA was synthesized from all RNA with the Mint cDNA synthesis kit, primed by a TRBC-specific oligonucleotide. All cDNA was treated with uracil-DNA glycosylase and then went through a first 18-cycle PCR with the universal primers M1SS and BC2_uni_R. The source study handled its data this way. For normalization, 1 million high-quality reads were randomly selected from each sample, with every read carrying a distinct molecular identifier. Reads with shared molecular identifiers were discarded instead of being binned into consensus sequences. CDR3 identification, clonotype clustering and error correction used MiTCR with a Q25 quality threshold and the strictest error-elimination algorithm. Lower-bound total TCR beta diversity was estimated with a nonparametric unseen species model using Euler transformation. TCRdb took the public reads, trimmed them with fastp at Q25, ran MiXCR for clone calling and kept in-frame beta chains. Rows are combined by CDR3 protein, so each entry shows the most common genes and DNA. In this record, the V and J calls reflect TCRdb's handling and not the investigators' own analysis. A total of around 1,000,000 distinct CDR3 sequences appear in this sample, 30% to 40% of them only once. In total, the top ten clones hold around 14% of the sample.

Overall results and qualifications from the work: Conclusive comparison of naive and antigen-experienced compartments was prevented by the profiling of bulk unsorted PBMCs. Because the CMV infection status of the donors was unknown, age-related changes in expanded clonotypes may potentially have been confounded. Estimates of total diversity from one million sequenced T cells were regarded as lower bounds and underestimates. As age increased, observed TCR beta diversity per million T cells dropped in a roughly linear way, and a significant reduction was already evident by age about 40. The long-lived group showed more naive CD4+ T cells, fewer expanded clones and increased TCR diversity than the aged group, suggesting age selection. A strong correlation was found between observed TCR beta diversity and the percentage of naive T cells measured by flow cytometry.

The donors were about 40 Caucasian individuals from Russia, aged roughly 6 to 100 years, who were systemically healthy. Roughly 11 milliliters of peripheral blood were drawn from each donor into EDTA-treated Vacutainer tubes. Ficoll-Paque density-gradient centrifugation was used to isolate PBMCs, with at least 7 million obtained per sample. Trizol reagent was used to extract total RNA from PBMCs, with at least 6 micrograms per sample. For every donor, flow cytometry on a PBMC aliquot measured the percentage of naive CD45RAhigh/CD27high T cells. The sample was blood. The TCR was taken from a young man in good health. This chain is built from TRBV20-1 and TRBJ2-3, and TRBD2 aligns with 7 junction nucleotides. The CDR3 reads CSAAPGGSSTDTQYF. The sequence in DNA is TGCAGTGCTGCCCCCGGGGGGAGCAGCACAGATACGCAGTATTTT.